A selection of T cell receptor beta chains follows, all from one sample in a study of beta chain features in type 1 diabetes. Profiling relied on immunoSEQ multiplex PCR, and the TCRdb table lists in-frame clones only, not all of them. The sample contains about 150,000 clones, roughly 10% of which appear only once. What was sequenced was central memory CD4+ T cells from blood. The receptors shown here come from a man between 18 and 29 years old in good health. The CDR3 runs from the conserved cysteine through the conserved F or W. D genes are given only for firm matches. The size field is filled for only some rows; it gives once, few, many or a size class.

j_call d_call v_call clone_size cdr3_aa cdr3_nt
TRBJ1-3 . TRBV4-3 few CASSQAVTGFNSGNTIYF TGCGCCAGCAGCCAAGCCGTTACAGGGTTTAACTCTGGAAACACCATATATTTT
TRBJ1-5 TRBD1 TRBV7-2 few CASSPLMGQGNQPQHF TGTGCCAGCAGCCCCTTAATGGGACAGGGCAATCAGCCCCAGCATTTT
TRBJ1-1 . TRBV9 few CASSALHRVGTEAFF TGTGCCAGCAGCGCCCTTCATAGGGTGGGGACTGAAGCTTTCTTT
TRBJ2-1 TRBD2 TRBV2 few CASKSGTRGAQEQFF TGTGCCAGCAAGTCGGGGACTAGGGGTGCCCAGGAGCAGTTCTTC
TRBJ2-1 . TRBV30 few CAWTGKNEQFF TGTGCCTGGACAGGGAAAAATGAGCAGTTCTTC
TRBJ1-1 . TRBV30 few CAWSIRTDNTEAFF TGTGCCTGGAGTATACGGACAGACAACACTGAAGCTTTCTTT
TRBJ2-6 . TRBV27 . CASSLLGSGANVLTF TGTGCCAGCAGTTTACTGGGCTCTGGGGCCAACGTCCTGACTTTC
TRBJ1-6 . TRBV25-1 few CASRGVDNSPLHF TGTGCCAGCAGGGGCGTGGACAATTCACCCCTCCACTTT
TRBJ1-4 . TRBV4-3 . CASSPRVGGRRNNEKLFF TGCGCCAGCAGCCCTCGGGTCGGGGGGCGTCGGAATAATGAAAAACTGTTTTTT
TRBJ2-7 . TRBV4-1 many CASSQASRSSEQYF TGCGCCAGCAGCCAAGCATCCAGGTCCAGCGAGCAGTACTTC
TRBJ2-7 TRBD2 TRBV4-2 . CASSQGGGTYEQYF TGTGCCAGCAGCCAAGGCGGGGGGACCTACGAGCAGTACTTC
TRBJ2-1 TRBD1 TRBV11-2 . CASSFTRGQRNEQFF TGTGCCAGCAGCTTCACTCGGGGACAGCGCAATGAGCAGTTCTTC